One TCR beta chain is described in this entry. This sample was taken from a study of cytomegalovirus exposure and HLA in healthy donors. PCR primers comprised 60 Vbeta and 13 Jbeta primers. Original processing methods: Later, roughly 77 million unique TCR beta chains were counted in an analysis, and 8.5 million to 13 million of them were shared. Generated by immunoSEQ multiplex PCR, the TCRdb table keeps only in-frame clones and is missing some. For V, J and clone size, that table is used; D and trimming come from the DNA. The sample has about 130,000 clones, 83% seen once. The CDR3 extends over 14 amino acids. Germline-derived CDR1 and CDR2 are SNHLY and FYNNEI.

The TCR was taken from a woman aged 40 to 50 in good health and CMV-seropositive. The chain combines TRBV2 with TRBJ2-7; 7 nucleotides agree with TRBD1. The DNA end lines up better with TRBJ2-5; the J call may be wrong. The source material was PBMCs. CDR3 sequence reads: CASSFDRAEETQYF. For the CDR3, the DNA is TGTGCCAGCAGCTTCGACAGGGCCGAAGAGACCCAGTACTTC.